The text below deals with one T cell receptor (beta chain). What it binds is unknown. There was one heparinised blood draw per donor, averaging roughly 110 mL. Sorting that relied on CD45RO/CCR7/CD25/CD127/CD95/CD27 yielded CD4+ naive, central memory, regulatory and stem cell-like memory cells. This CDR3 region has 13 residues. Germline V gives CDR1 SGHTA, CDR2 FQGNSA. The V gene lost 4 bases and the J gene lost 6 bases, with 12 bases spanning the gap. Expressed TCRB transcripts were sequenced because the entire RNA isolate underwent reverse transcription. The table came from immunoSEQ multiplex PCR; TCRdb's copy has only in-frame clones and leaves some out. The repertoire holds around 140,000 clones, with 9% to 10% as singletons. The entry originates in a study of beta chain features in type 1 diabetes. Study-wide results and limits: Individuals with type 1 diabetes displayed fewer insertions and more deletions at VDJ junctions. The naive, central memory and Treg TCRB repertoires looked more alike in patients than they did in healthy donors.

The TCR comes from a woman in her forties in good health. The chain combines TRBV7-2 with TRBJ1-1, with D possibly matching TRBD1 (6 bases). The sequenced sample was central memory CD4+ T cells from blood. The CDR3 DNA reads TGTGCCAGCAGCTCCGACAGGTTCGCTGAAGCTTTCTTT. This codes for CASSSDRFAEAFF.